Described below is a single T cell receptor beta chain sequence and its context. Its specificity is unknown. Sequencing was performed with immunoSEQ multiplex PCR; in TCRdb, only in-frame clones are kept and a portion is missing. The sample yields some 60,000 clones, around nine tenths seen once. The data stem from a study of OX40 agonist ivuxolimab in advanced cancers. Study-level information: With ivuxolimab, an agonistic anti-OX40 (CD134) antibody, patients were treated. All patients had ivuxolimab intravenously every 2 weeks at 0.01 to 10 mg/kg. Study observations and caveats: Partly responding patients at 0.1-3.0 mg/kg showed some of the smallest clonal expansion.

The CDR3 spans 12 residues. Blood specimens came from baseline, cycle 4 day 1, and cycle 7 day 1. The receptor comes from an adult with an advanced solid tumor such as melanoma, head and neck, liver or kidney cancer. The chain has TRBV7-5 and TRBJ2-7; the listed D gene, TRBD1, was not tested against the DNA. TRBV7-5 is described as a pseudogene. The sequences come from CD4+ or CD8+ T cells sorted from blood, collected in a trial of the OX40 agonist ivuxolimab. The CDR3 DNA sequence: TGTGCCAGAAGGTGGGCCGGCTACGAGCAGTACTTC. It codes for CARRWAGYEQYF.